This T cell receptor beta chain was recovered during a study of blood T cell repertoires in COVID-19 (TCRdb year 2020). Study-level background: The collaborator samples originated in the United States, Italy and Spain and spanned the acute and convalescent phases of COVID-19. The prospective study material was composed of cDNA or gDNA derived from T cells, B-cell-depleted T cells, or PBMCs. Deeply sampled blood TCRbeta repertoires from subjects exposed to, actively infected with, or recovered from COVID-19 were included in the dataset. The repertoires were released in a freely available public database meant as a resource for research on the immune response to SARS-CoV-2. The samples were drawn from the first 160 participants of the ongoing ImmuneRACE study and from 1,200 or so subjects provided by 6 global collaborators. A de-identified subject ID, COVID-19 status, age in years and sex were almost always included in the sample metadata. Where available, HLA class I and class II types were obtained from metadata supplied by the sample provider rather than from assay-based typing.

Including the terminal cysteine and phenylalanine, the CDR3 comprises 13 residues. Of all the DNA, just the CDR3 is kept, 39 bases in frame from base 1. CDR1 and CDR2 (LGHDT, YNNKEL) derive from the germline V gene (reference sequence). V trim: 1 base; J trim: 7 bases; unmatched bases: 4. Paper-wide results and their limitations: The amount of clinical and demographic metadata varied by source and participant and was provided uncurated.

This clone was recorded once. The antigen it binds to is not known. Nothing much larger sits one base from this clone, and base qualities are not available. Collaborating institutions collected whole blood in K2EDTA tubes following their own protocols. For TCRbeta analysis, collaborators shipped samples in one of three forms: frozen whole blood, isolated PBMCs, or DNA extracted from either of those sample types. The immunoSEQ Assay, a bias-controlled multiplex PCR, was used to amplify TCRbeta CDR3 regions from genomic DNA. As for the authors' bioinformatics: The number of nucleated cells in each sample was estimated by amplification of reference gene primers within the assay. Sequence reads were collapsed and filtered to measure the absolute abundance of every unique TCRbeta CDR3 rearrangement. For each sample, productive Simpson clonality was calculated as the square root of Simpson's diversity index across productive rearrangements. TCRdb took over this immuneACCESS table, retaining in-frame rearrangements with V and J assigned. Such tables are incomplete; in checked studies, under half of the missing clones stem from an unresolved V gene, and the remainder is unexplained. V, J and clone size are taken as reported in that table, and D and trimming were inferred from the DNA itself. For this sample the table gives hundreds of thousands of clones, of which approximately 78% were detected only once. The ten most abundant clones make up roughly 12% of the sample.

The chain employs TRBV3-1 (or the pseudogene TRBV3-2) and TRBJ2-7; TRBD1 agrees with 7 junctional bases. Source material: peripheral blood. This clonotype was obtained from a woman between 55 and 75 years old with active or convalescent COVID-19. The sequenced DNA is TGTGCCAGCAGCCAAGCAAGGGGGCAAGAGCAGTACTTC. This translates into CASSQARGQEQYF.